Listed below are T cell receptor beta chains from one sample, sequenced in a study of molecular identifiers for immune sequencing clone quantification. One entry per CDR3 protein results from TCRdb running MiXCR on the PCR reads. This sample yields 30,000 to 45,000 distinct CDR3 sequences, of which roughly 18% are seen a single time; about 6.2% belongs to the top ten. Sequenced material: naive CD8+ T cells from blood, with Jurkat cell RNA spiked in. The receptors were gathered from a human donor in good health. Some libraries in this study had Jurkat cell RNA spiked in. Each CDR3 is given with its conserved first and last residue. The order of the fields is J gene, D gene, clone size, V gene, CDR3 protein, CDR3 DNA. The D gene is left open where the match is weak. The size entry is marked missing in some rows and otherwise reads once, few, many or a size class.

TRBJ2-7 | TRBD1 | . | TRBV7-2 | CASSLRDSRGEQYF | TGTGCCAGCAGCTTAAGGGACAGTCGGGGTGAGCAGTACTTC
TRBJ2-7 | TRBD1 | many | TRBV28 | CASSFGLTGGRNEQYF | TGTGCCAGCAGTTTTGGCTTGACAGGGGGCAGGAACGAGCAGTACTTC
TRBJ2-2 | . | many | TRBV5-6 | CASSFPAHNTGELFF | TGTGCCAGCAGCTTTCCGGCACATAACACCGGGGAGCTGTTTTTT
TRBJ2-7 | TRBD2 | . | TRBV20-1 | CSARDLGTSGSPYEQYF | TGCAGTGCTAGAGATCTAGGGACTAGCGGGAGCCCCTACGAGCAGTACTTC
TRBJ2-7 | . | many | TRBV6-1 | CASRADEGAYEQYF | TGTGCCAGCAGAGCGGACGAAGGAGCCTACGAGCAGTACTTC
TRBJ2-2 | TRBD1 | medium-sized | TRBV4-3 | CASSQDRTNTGELFF | TGCGCCAGCAGCCAGGACAGGACGAACACCGGGGAGCTGTTTTTT
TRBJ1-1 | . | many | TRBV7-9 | CASSSMDVMNTEAFF | TGTGCCAGCAGCTCAATGGACGTCATGAACACTGAAGCTTTCTTT
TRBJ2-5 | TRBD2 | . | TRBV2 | CASSGLAGGPGLAGRQETQYF | TGTGCCAGCAGTGGTCTAGCGGGAGGACCTGGACTAGCGGGTCGCCAAGAGACCCAGTACTTC
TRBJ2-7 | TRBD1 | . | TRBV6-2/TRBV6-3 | CASSYRDRPGYEQYF | TGTGCCAGCAGTTACCGGGACAGGCCGGGCTACGAGCAGTACTTC
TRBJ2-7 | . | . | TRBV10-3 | CAISESITYEQYF | TGTGCCATCAGTGAGTCCATCACATACGAGCAGTACTTC
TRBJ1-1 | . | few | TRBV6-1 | CASSPSGSEAFF | TGTGCCAGCAGTCCCTCGGGCTCCGAAGCTTTCTTT
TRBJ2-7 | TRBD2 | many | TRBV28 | CASSLGLAGGSYEQYF | TGTGCCAGCAGTTTGGGACTAGCGGGGGGCTCCTACGAGCAGTACTTC
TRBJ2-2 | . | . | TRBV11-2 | CASRYRNTGELFF | TGTGCCAGCAGATACAGGAACACCGGGGAGCTGTTTTTT
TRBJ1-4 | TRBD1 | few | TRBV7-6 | CASSLALGQGPFDEKLFF | TGTGCCAGCAGCTTAGCGCTGGGACAGGGACCCTTCGATGAAAAACTGTTTTTT
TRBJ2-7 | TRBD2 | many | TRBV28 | CASSFRRLAGLKTYEQYF | TGTGCCAGCAGTTTTCGAAGACTAGCGGGGCTAAAAACCTACGAGCAGTACTTC
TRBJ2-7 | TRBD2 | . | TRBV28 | CASRRGGDPYEQHF | TGTGCCAGCCGTCGGGGAGGGGACCCCTACGAGCAGCACTTC